The clone carrying this TCR beta chain was recorded many times. The data were taken from a study of molecular identifiers for immune sequencing clone quantification. This CDR3 has 17 residues. Trimming pared 3 bases from V and 1 base from J, leaving 22 bases between. Germline V lookup: CDR1 DFQATT, CDR2 SNEGSKA (reference sequence). The CD8+CD4-CCR7+CD45RA+ phenotype defined the sorted naive CD8 T cells. A single record per CDR3 protein comes from TCRdb applying MiXCR to the PCR reads. The table has roughly 630,000 distinct CDR3 sequences, about 25% seen once; the top ten hold 0.75% to 0.8%. V usage is TRBV20-1 and J usage is TRBJ2-7, with TRBD2 as a possible D gene (6 bases). The sequenced sample consisted of naive CD8+ T cells from blood, with Jurkat cell RNA spiked in. The subset denotes: FACS-sorted CD8+CD4-CCR7+CD45RA+ naive T cells. This sequence was found in a human donor in good health. Some libraries in this study had Jurkat cell RNA spiked in. CDR3 sequence: CSASMFKWEASSYEQYF. In nucleotides, the CDR3 is TGCAGTGCTAGCATGTTCAAGTGGGAGGCCAGTTCCTACGAGCAGTACTTC.